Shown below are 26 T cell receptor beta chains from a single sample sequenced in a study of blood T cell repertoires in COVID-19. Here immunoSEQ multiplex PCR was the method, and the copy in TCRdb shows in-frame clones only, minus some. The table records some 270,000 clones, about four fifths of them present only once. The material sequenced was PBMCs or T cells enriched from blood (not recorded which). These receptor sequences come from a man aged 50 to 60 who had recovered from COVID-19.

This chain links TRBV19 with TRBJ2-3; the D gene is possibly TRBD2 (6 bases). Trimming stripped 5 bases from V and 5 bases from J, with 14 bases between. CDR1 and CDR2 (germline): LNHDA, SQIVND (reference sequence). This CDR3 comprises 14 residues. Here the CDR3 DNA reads TGTGCCAGTAGTTTAACCGGGGGAGGAGATACGCAGTATTTT. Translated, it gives CASSLTGGGDTQYF.

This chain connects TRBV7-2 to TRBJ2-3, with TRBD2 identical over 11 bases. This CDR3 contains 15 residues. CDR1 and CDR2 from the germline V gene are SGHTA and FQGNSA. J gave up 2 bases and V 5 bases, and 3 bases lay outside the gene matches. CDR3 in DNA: TGTGCCAGCAGCGTACTAGCGGGAGACACAGATACGCAGTATTTT. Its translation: CASSVLAGDTDTQYF. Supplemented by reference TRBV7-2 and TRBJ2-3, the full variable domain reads GAGVSQSPSNKVTEKGKDVELRCDPISGHTALYWYRQSLGQGLEFLIYFQGNSAPDKSGLPSDRFSAERTGGSVSTLTIQRTQQEDSAVYLCASSVLAGDTDTQYFGPGTRLTVL.

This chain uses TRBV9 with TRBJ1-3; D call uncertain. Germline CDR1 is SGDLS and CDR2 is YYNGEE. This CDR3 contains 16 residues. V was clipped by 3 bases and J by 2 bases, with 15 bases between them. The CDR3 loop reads CASSGRRELTGNTIYF. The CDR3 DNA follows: TGTGCCAGCAGCGGCCGACGGGAATTAACTGGAAACACCATATATTTT.

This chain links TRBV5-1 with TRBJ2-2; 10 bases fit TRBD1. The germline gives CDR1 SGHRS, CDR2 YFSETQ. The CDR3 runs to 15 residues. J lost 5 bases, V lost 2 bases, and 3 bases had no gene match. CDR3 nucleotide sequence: TGCGCCAGCAGCTTAGGGACAGGGGTTACCGGGGAGCTGTTTTTT. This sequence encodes CASSLGTGVTGELFF.

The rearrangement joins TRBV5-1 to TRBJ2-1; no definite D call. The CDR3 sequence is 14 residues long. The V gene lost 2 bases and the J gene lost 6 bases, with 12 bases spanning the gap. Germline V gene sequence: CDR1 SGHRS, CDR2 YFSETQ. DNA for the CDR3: TGCGCCAGCAGCTTCCCAGGCCCTGGCAATGAGCAGTTCTTC. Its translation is CASSFPGPGNEQFF.

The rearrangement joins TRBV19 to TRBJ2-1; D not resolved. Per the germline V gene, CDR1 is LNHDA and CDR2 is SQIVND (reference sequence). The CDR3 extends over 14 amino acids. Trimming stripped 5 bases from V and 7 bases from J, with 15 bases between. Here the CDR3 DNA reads TGTGCCAGTAGTGGCCCAGGAATCGTAAATGAGCAGTTCTTC. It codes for CASSGPGIVNEQFF.

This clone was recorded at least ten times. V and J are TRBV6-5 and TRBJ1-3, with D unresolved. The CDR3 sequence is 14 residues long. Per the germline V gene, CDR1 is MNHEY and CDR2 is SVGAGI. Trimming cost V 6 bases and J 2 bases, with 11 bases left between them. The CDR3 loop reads CASRPQVAGNTIYF. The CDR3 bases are TGTGCCAGCAGACCCCAGGTAGCTGGAAACACCATATATTTT.

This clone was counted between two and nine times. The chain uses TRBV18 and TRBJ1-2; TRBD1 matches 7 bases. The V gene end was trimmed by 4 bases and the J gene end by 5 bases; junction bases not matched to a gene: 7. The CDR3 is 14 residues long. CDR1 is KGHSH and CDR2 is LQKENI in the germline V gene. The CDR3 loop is CASSLTEGQYGYTF. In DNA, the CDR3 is TGTGCCAGCTCACTTACGGAGGGACAGTATGGCTACACCTTC.

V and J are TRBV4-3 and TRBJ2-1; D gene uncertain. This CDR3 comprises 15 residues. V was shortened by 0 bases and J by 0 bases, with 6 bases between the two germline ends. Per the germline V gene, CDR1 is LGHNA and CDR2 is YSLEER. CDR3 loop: CASSQDYSSYNEQFF. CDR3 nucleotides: TGCGCCAGCAGCCAAGATTACAGCTCCTACAATGAGCAGTTCTTC.

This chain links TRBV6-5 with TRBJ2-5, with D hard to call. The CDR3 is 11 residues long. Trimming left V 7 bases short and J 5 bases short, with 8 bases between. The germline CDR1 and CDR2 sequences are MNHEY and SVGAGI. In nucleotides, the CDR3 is TGTGCCAGCACAATGAGTGAGACCCAGTACTTC. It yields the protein CASTMSETQYF.

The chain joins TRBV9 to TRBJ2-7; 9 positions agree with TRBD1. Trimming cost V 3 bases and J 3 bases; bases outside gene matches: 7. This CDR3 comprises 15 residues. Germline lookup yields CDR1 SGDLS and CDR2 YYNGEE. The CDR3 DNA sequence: TGTGCCAGCAGCGCCACTAACAGGGGGCTCTACGAGCAGTACTTC. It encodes CASSATNRGLYEQYF. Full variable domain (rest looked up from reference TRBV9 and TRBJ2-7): DSGVTQTPKHLITATGQRVTLRCSPRSGDLSVYWYQQSLDQGLQFLIQYYNGEERAKGNILERFSAQQFPDLHSELNLSSLELGDSALYFCASSATNRGLYEQYFGPGTRLTVT.

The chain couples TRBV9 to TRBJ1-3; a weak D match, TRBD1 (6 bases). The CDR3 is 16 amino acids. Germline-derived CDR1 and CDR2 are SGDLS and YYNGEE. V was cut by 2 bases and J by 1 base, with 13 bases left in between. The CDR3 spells CASSVGGRGSGNTIYF. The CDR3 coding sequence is TGTGCCAGCAGCGTTGGTGGTAGGGGGTCTGGAAACACCATATATTTT.

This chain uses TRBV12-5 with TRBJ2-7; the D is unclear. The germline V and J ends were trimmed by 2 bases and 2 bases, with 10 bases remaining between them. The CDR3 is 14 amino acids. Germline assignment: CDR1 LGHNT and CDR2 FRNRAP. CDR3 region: CASGLWPNPYEQYF. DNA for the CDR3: TGTGCTAGTGGTTTGTGGCCAAACCCCTACGAGCAGTACTTC.

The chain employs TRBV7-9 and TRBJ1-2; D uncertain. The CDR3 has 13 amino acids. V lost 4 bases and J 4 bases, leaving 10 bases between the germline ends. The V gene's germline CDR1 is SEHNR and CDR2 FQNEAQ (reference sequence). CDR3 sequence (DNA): TGTGCCAGCAGCTGGGAGAGGAGCTATGGCTACACCTTC. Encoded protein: CASSWERSYGYTF.

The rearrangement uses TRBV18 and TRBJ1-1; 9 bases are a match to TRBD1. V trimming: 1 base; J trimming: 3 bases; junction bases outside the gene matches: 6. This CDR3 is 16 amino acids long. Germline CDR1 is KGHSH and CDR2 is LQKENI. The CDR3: CASSPQPRTGDTEAFF. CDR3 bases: TGTGCCAGCTCACCACAGCCAAGGACAGGGGACACTGAAGCTTTCTTT.

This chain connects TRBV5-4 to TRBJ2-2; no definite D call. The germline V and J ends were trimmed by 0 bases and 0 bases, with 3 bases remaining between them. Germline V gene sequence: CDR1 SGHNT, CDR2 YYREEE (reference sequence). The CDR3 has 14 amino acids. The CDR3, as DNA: TGTGCCAGCAGCTTGGGGCCGAACACCGGGGAGCTGTTTTTT. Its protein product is CASSLGPNTGELFF. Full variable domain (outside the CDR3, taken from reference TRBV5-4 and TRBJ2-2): ETGVTQSPTHLIKTRGQQVTLRCSSQSGHNTVSWYQQALGQGPQFIFQYYREEENGRGNFPPRFSGLQFPNYSSELNVNALELDDSALYLCASSLGPNTGELFFGEGSRLTVL.

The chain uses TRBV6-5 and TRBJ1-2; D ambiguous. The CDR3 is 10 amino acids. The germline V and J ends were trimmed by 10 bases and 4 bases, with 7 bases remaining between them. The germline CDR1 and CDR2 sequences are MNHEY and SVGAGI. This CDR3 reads CATHSYGYTF. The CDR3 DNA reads TGTGCCACCCATAGCTATGGCTACACCTTC.

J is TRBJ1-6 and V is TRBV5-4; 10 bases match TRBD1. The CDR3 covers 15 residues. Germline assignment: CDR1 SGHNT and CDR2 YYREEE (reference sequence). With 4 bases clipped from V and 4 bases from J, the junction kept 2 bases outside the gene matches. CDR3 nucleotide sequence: TGTGCCAGCAGCAAGGGACAGGGGTATAATTCACCCCTCCACTTT. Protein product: CASSKGQGYNSPLHF.

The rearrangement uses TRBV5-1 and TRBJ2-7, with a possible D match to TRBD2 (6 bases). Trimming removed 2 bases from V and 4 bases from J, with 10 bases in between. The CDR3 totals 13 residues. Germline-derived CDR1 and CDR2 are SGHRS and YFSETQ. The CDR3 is CASSFTEGYEQYF. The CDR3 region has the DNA TGCGCCAGCAGCTTTACGGAGGGGTACGAGCAGTACTTC.

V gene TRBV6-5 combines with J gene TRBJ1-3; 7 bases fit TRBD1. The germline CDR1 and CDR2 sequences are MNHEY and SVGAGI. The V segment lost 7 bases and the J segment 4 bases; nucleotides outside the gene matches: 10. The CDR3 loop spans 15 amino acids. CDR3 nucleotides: TGTGCCAGCACCCGGGACAGAGTACAAGGAAACACCATATATTTT. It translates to CASTRDRVQGNTIYF.

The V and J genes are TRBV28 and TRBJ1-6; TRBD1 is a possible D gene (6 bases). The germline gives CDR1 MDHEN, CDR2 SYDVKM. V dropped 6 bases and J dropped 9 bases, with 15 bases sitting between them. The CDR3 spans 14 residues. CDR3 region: CASSRRGAGSPLHF. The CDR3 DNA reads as TGTGCCAGCAGCCGTCGGGGGGCTGGTTCACCCCTCCACTTT.

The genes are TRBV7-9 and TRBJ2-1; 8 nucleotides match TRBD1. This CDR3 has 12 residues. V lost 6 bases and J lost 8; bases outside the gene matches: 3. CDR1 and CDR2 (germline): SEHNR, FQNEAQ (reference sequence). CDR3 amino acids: CASRSGGDEQFF. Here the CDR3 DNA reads TGTGCCAGCAGGTCAGGGGGCGATGAGCAGTTCTTC.

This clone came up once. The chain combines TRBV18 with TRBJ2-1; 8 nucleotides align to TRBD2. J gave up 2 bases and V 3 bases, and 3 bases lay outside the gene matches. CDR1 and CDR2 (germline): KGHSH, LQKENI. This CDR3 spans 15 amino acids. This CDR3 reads CASSPEAGAYNEQFF. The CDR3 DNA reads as TGTGCCAGCTCACCGGAAGCGGGAGCCTACAATGAGCAGTTCTTC. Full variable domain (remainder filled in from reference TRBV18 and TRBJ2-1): NAGVMQNPRHLVRRRGQEARLRCSPMKGHSHVYWYRQLPEEGLKFMVYLQKENIIDESGMPKERFSAEFPKEGPSILRIQQVVRGDSAAYFCASSPEAGAYNEQFFGPGTRLTVL.

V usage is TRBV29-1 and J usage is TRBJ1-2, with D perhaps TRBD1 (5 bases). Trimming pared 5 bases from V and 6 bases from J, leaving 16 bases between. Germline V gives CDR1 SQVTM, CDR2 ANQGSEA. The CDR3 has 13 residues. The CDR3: CSVPWRTLDGYTF. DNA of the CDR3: TGCAGCGTTCCATGGCGGACACTGGATGGCTACACCTTC.

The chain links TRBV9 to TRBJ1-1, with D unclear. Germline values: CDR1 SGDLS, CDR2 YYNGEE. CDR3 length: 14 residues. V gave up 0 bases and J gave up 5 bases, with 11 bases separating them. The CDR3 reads CASSVGNRVTEAFF. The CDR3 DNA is TGTGCCAGCAGCGTAGGAAACCGAGTAACTGAAGCTTTCTTT.

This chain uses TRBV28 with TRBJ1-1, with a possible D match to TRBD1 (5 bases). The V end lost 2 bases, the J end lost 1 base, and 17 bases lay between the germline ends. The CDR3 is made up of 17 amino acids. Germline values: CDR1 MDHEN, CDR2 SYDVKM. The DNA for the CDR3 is TGTGCCAGCAGTTTACCTCGGCCAGGGTACACGAACACTGAAGCTTTCTTT. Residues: CASSLPRPGYTNTEAFF.